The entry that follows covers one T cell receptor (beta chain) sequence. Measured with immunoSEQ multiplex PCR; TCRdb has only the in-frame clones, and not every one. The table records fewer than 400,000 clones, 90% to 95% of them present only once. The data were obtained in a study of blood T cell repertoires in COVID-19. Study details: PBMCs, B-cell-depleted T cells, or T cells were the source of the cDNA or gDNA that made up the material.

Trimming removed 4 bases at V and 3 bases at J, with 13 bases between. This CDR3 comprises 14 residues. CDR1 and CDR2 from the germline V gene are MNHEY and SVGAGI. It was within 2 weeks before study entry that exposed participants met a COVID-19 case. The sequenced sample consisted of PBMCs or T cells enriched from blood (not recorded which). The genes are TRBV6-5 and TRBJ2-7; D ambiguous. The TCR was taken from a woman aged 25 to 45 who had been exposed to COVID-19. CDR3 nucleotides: TGTGCCAGCAGTTTTAAGCAGGCCGGCTACGAGCAGTACTTC. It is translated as CASSFKQAGYEQYF.